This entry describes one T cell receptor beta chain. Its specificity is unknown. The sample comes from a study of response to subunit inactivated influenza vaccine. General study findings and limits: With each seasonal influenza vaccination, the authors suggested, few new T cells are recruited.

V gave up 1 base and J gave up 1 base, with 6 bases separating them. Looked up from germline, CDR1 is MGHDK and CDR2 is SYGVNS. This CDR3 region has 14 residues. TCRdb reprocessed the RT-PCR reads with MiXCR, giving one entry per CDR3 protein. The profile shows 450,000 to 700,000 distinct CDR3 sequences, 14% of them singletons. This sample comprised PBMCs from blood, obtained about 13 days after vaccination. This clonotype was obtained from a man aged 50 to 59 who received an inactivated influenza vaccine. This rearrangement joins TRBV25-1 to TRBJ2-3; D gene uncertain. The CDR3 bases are TGTGCCAGCAGTGAATCCGGTGGCACAGATACGCAGTATTTT. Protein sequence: CASSESGGTDTQYF.